The clone carrying this TCR beta chain was counted ten times or more. Its specificity is unknown. The data originate from a study of regulatory T cells in long-lasting Graves disease. Study outcomes and limitations: Compared with new cases, persistent Graves' patients showed reduced TCR diversity. Relative to new patients (approximately 960), persistent patients exhibited greater sharing of public clonotypes (about 3,000). Persistent disease samples used TRBV28, TRBJ1-2 and TRBJ2-5 preferentially.

Arm-PCR of CDR3 regions and iRepertoire HTBI primers were used to build TCR beta libraries. Study processing details: In the combined samples, 62 TRBV and fewer than 15 TRBJ segments were identified. TCRdb redid the calling of the multiplex PCR reads with MiXCR, one entry per CDR3 protein. TCRdb assigned the V and J calls; the authors' analysis was not used. The data contain 350,000 to 450,000 distinct CDR3 sequences, approximately 15% of them singletons. The time point is: newly diagnosed GD, antithyroid drugs for less than 3 months. PBMCs were the source of the RNA used for TCR sequencing. Per the germline V gene, CDR1 is SGHAT and CDR2 is FQNNGV. The CDR3 is 15 residues long. V shed 6 bases and J shed 3 bases, with 12 bases lying between them. The same data also contributed to another study, on T cells in Graves' hyperthyroidism and ophthalmopathy.

The clonotype comes from a woman in her thirties with Graves disease. The rearrangement uses TRBV11-2 and TRBJ1-6, with D unclear. Sequenced here: peripheral blood mononuclear cells (PBMCs), sampled at new diagnosis, from a patient treated with antithyroid drugs. CDR3: CASSPSTVYNSPLHF. Here the CDR3 DNA reads TGTGCCAGCAGTCCTAGTACAGTCTATAATTCACCCCTCCACTTT.